This is a list of T cell receptor beta chains from one sample in a study of T cells in localized non-small cell lung cancer. Using immunoSEQ multiplex PCR, the repertoire was profiled, and TCRdb retains in-frame clones only, with some absent. Among about 19,000 clones listed, 75% to 95% were seen once. The sample was peripheral blood, taken before any cancer treatment. The receptors stem from a male donor at least 60 years old with stage I squamous cell lung carcinoma. The CDR3 runs from the conserved cysteine through the conserved F or W. D genes are given only for firm matches. The listing skips clone size in some rows; elsewhere it reads once, few, many or a size class.

d_call: TRBD1; j_call: TRBJ1-1; v_call: TRBV10-1; clone_size: -; cdr3_nt: TGCGCCAGCAGTGAAAGGACAGGGGGGGGAATGAACACTGAAGCTTTCTTT; cdr3_aa: CASSERTGGGMNTEAFF
d_call: -; j_call: TRBJ2-2; v_call: TRBV18; clone_size: -; cdr3_nt: TGTGCCAGCTCCTTTAACTCCGGGGGCGCCGGGGAGCTGTTTTTT; cdr3_aa: CASSFNSGGAGELFF
d_call: TRBD2; j_call: TRBJ2-1; v_call: TRBV7-2; clone_size: -; cdr3_nt: TGTGCCAGCAGCTTGAACTCTCCGGGACTAGGGGGGGTCAATGAGCAGTTCTTC; cdr3_aa: CASSLNSPGLGGVNEQFF
d_call: TRBD2; j_call: TRBJ2-7; v_call: TRBV4-2; clone_size: -; cdr3_nt: TGTGCCAGCAGCCAAGACTATCCAGCGGGAGTTATATACGAGCAGTACTTC; cdr3_aa: CASSQDYPAGVIYEQYF
d_call: TRBD1; j_call: TRBJ2-7; v_call: TRBV27; clone_size: -; cdr3_nt: TGTGCCACGTTACAGGGGATCGAGCAGTACTTC; cdr3_aa: CATLQGIEQYF
d_call: TRBD1; j_call: TRBJ2-3; v_call: TRBV29-1; clone_size: once; cdr3_nt: TGCAGCGCCAACCCCAGGGGGCTAAGCACAGATACGCAGTATTTT; cdr3_aa: CSANPRGLSTDTQYF
d_call: TRBD2; j_call: TRBJ2-2; v_call: TRBV19; clone_size: -; cdr3_nt: TGTGCCAGTAGCTTGGTAGCGGGAGGGGGTACGAGGGAGCTGTTTTTT; cdr3_aa: CASSLVAGGGTRELFF
d_call: -; j_call: TRBJ2-3; v_call: TRBV27; clone_size: -; cdr3_nt: TGTGCCAGCAGTTTTTCCCGGCAGGCAGATACGCAGTATTTT; cdr3_aa: CASSFSRQADTQYF
d_call: -; j_call: TRBJ2-1; v_call: TRBV4-3; clone_size: -; cdr3_nt: TGCGCCAGCAGCCGCGTCACAGGGTCCTACAATGAGCAGTTCTTC; cdr3_aa: CASSRVTGSYNEQFF
d_call: -; j_call: TRBJ1-5; v_call: TRBV2; clone_size: -; cdr3_nt: TGTGCCACCCAACGGGACACAAGCAATCAGCCCCAGCATTTT; cdr3_aa: CATQRDTSNQPQHF